Shown below are 30 T cell receptor beta chains from a single sample sequenced in a study of cytomegalovirus exposure and HLA in healthy donors. In the PCR, 60 Vbeta and 13 Jbeta primers were used. Data came from immunoSEQ multiplex PCR; TCRdb stores just in-frame clones and leaves some out. Of 150,000 to 200,000 clones detected, roughly 78% appear once; the ten largest clones hold approximately 13%. The source material was PBMCs. All receptors come from a woman between 45 and 65 years old in good health and CMV-seropositive.

In its sample, this clone was seen once. J is TRBJ2-1 and V is TRBV11-3, with 7 nucleotides matching TRBD1. The germline gives CDR1 SGHNT, CDR2 YENEEA. The CDR3 loop spans 15 amino acids. The junction had 7 bases not matched to a gene; V was cut back by 5 bases and J by 3 bases. CDR3 bases: TGTGCCAGCAGCGCCCGGGACAGTAACTACAATGAGCAGTTCTTC. Translated: CASSARDSNYNEQFF.

The chain is built from TRBV5-1 and TRBJ2-1; perhaps TRBD2 as D (6 bases). Germline V gives CDR1 SGHRS, CDR2 YFSETQ. CDR3 size: 14 residues. V lost 6 bases and J lost 5, with 15 bases in between. In DNA, the CDR3 is TGCGCCAGCACCTCCGGGACTGTTAACAATGAGCAGTTCTTC. It yields the protein CASTSGTVNNEQFF. The full variable domain, rest sourced from reference TRBV5-1 and TRBJ2-1, is KAGVTQTPRYLIKTRGQQVTLSCSPISGHRSVSWYQQTPGQGLQFLFEYFSETQRNKGNFPGRFSGRQFSNSRSEMNVSTLELGDSALYLCASTSGTVNNEQFFGPGTRLTVL.

The V gene is TRBV2, the J gene TRBJ2-7; 12 bases match TRBD2. Germline CDR1 and CDR2: SNHLY and FYNNEI. This CDR3 is built from 17 residues. V shed 0 bases and J 2 bases; nucleotides not matched to a gene: 5. CDR3 protein: CASSEAGLAGHPYEQYF. CDR3 bases: TGTGCCAGCAGTGAAGCGGGACTAGCGGGTCATCCCTACGAGCAGTACTTC.

The rearrangement joins TRBV7-3 to TRBJ1-6; D gene ambiguous. The CDR3 extends over 13 amino acids. Deletions cut 1 base from V and 7 bases from J, with 5 bases between. The germline V gene encodes CDR1 SGHTA and CDR2 FQGTGA. In DNA form, the CDR3 reads TGTGCCAGCAGCTTAAACTGGAATTCACCCCTCCACTTT. Protein sequence: CASSLNWNSPLHF.

This clone was detected once. The rearrangement links TRBV19 to TRBJ2-2; 7 nucleotides align to TRBD1. CDR3 length equals 15 residues. Per the germline V gene, CDR1 is LNHDA and CDR2 is SQIVND (reference sequence). The V gene end was trimmed by 7 bases and the J gene end by 4 bases; junction bases not matched to a gene: 9. The CDR3: CASTPIAGGTGELFF. The CDR3 bases are TGTGCCAGTACCCCAATTGCAGGGGGCACCGGGGAGCTGTTTTTT.

At least ten counts were recorded for this clone. The CDR3 here is CASSSGLQGLNEKLFF. As DNA, the CDR3 is TGCGCCAGCAGCTCGGGACTACAGGGCCTTAATGAAAAACTGTTTTTT. The V gene is TRBV5-1, the J gene TRBJ1-4; D perhaps matches TRBD1 (6 bases). The V end was cut by 3 bases, the J end by 4 bases, with 16 bases between. The germline V gene has CDR1 SGHRS and CDR2 YFSETQ. This CDR3 region has 16 residues.

This rearrangement joins TRBV30 to TRBJ1-2, with a weak D call TRBD1 (6 bases). The germline V and J ends were trimmed by 0 bases and 8 bases, with 13 bases remaining between them. Germline V gene data show CDR1 as GTSNPN and CDR2 as SVGIG (reference sequence). CDR3 size: 13 residues. As DNA, the CDR3 is TGTGCCTGGAGTGTACTGCAGGGGATGGGCTACACCTTC. Translated, it gives CAWSVLQGMGYTF. Drawing the rest from reference TRBV30 and TRBJ1-2, the complete variable domain is SQTIHQWPATLVQPVGSPLSLECTVEGTSNPNLYWYRQAAGRGLQLLFYSVGIGQISSEVPQNLSASRPQDRQFILSSKKLLLSDSGFYLCAWSVLQGMGYTFGSGTRLTVV.

V and J are TRBV6-5 and TRBJ2-7; D perhaps matches TRBD1 (6 bases). Germline lookup yields CDR1 MNHEY and CDR2 SVGAGI. V lost 5 bases and J 4 bases, leaving 18 bases between the germline ends. This CDR3 spans 15 amino acids. The CDR3 DNA sequence: TGTGCCAGCAGTGGAGAACAGGGCCAATGGTACGAGCAGTACTTC. It codes for CASSGEQGQWYEQYF.

The V call is TRBV10-3, the J call TRBJ2-2, with TRBD1 as a possible D gene (6 bases). The CDR3 extends over 14 amino acids. The germline V gene encodes CDR1 ENHRY and CDR2 SYGVKD. The germline V and J ends were trimmed by 7 bases and 4 bases, with 13 bases remaining between them. In nucleotides, the CDR3 is TGTGCCATCACTAGGACAGCAGGCACCGGGGAGCTGTTTTTT. Amino acids: CAITRTAGTGELFF.

V usage is TRBV6-5 and J usage is TRBJ1-2; D is unresolved. This CDR3 has 15 residues. V was trimmed by 6 bases and J by 1 base, leaving 15 bases between them. CDR1 and CDR2 from the germline V gene are MNHEY and SVGAGI. Here the CDR3 reads CASSLSRGNNYGYTF. The CDR3 DNA reads as TGTGCCAGCAGCCTCTCCCGGGGTAATAACTATGGCTACACCTTC.

The rearrangement uses TRBV12-5 and TRBJ2-3, with D tentatively TRBD1 (6 bases). The length of the CDR3 is 11 residues. V was cut by 5 bases and J by 10 bases, with 10 bases left in between. The germline CDR1 and CDR2 sequences are LGHNT and FRNRAP. The CDR3 region has the DNA TGTGCTAGTGGTGACAGGAGCGCGCAGTATTTT. As protein: CASGDRSAQYF.

The chain has TRBV7-8 and TRBJ2-7; the match to TRBD1 covers 9 bases. This CDR3 spans 15 amino acids. Germline-derived CDR1 and CDR2 are SGHVS and FQNEAQ. J lost 3 bases, V lost 8 bases, and 11 bases had no gene match. In DNA, the CDR3 is TGTGCCAGCCAGGAACCGGGACAGGGCAACTACGAGCAGTACTTC. Protein: CASQEPGQGNYEQYF. The complete variable domain, with remaining parts taken from reference TRBV7-8 and TRBJ2-7, reads GAGVSQSPRYKVAKRGQDVALRCDPISGHVSLFWYQQALGQGPEFLTYFQNEAQLDKSGLPSDRFFAERPEGSVSTLKIQRTQQEDSAVYLCASQEPGQGNYEQYFGPGTRLTVT.

In this sample, this clone turned up a few times. This rearrangement joins TRBV5-1 to TRBJ2-1; D might be TRBD1 (6 bases). This CDR3 is built from 13 residues. Germline CDR1 and CDR2: SGHRS and YFSETQ. Trimming pared 4 bases from V and 5 bases from J, leaving 10 bases between. The CDR3 nucleotides read TGCGCCAGCAGCCCAGGGGTGGACAATGAGCAGTTCTTC. Translated, it gives CASSPGVDNEQFF.

The V and J genes are TRBV6-5 and TRBJ1-5; unclear D gene. The CDR3 runs to 13 residues. Germline-derived CDR1 and CDR2 are MNHEY and SVGAGI. Trimming stripped 6 bases from V and 3 bases from J, with 9 bases between. This CDR3 is CASRGRDNQPQHF. CDR3 DNA: TGTGCCAGCAGGGGGAGGGACAATCAGCCCCAGCATTTT.

The V and J genes are TRBV18 and TRBJ1-2, with a weak D call TRBD1 (5 bases). Trimming removed 1 base from V and 6 bases from J, with 9 bases in between. The germline gives CDR1 KGHSH, CDR2 LQKENI. This CDR3 is 13 amino acids long. The CDR3 loop reads CASSPQTEHGYTF. The CDR3, as DNA: TGTGCCAGCTCACCACAGACAGAGCATGGCTACACCTTC.

As regards this clone: The same CDR3 also results from other DNA sequences found in this sample. This chain connects TRBV5-1 to TRBJ1-3; D is unresolved. With 0 bases removed from V and 2 bases from J, the gap between germline ends came to 6 bases. The CDR3 totals 14 residues. In germline, CDR1 is SGHRS, CDR2 YFSETQ. As DNA, the CDR3 is TGCGCCAGCAGCTTGGATGGCACTGGAAACACCATATATTTT. Its translation: CASSLDGTGNTIYF.

V usage is TRBV5-8 and J usage is TRBJ1-1, with D tentatively TRBD1 (5 bases). Germline CDR1 reads SGHTS; CDR2 reads YDEGEE. The V end was cut by 2 bases, the J end by 1 base, with 9 bases between. CDR3 length equals 14 residues. The CDR3: CASSFLGGNTEAFF. For the CDR3, the DNA is TGTGCCAGCAGCTTCTTGGGGGGGAACACTGAAGCTTTCTTT.

The chain has TRBV6-5 and TRBJ2-1; no clear D. The germline CDR1 and CDR2 sequences are MNHEY and SVGAGI. Trimming left V 4 bases short and J 8 bases short, with 9 bases between. The CDR3 covers 12 residues. This CDR3 is CASSSPTDEQFF. CDR3 nucleotides: TGTGCCAGCAGTTCACCTACGGATGAGCAGTTCTTC.

The rearrangement uses TRBV6-1 and TRBJ2-7, with a possible D match to TRBD1 (6 bases). Germline-derived CDR1 and CDR2 are MNHNS and SASEGT. The CDR3 extends over 14 amino acids. Trimming took off 6 bases at V and 2 bases at J, with 14 bases between the two ends. The CDR3 loop reads CASSPTTGPYEQYF. As DNA, the CDR3 is TGTGCCAGCAGCCCCACGACAGGACCCTACGAGCAGTACTTC.

In nucleotides, the CDR3 is TGTGCCAGCAATAGGGGTTTTAATTCACCCCTCCACTTT. Translating gives CASNRGFNSPLHF. This rearrangement joins TRBV6-1 to TRBJ1-6, with D perhaps TRBD1 (5 bases). The germline V and J ends were trimmed by 7 bases and 6 bases, with 10 bases remaining between them. The germline V gene has CDR1 MNHNS and CDR2 SASEGT. CDR3 size: 13 residues.

V is TRBV4-1 and J is TRBJ2-7, with 8 positions matching TRBD2. Germline V lookup: CDR1 MGHRA, CDR2 YSYEKL. This CDR3 comprises 15 residues. Trimming at V came to 0 bases and at J to 4 bases, leaving 5 bases not matched to a gene. The CDR3 spells CASSQERGGRYEQYF. Here the CDR3 DNA reads TGCGCCAGCAGCCAAGAACGGGGGGGCCGTTACGAGCAGTACTTC.

V and J are TRBV5-1 and TRBJ2-1; possible D gene TRBD1, 6 bases. The CDR3 consists of 17 residues. Deletions cut 0 bases from V and 0 bases from J, with 13 bases between. CDR1 SGHRS and CDR2 YFSETQ come from the germline V gene. The CDR3 DNA follows: TGCGCCAGCAGCTTGGGAGCAGGGGCAGGCTCCTACAATGAGCAGTTCTTC. This encodes CASSLGAGAGSYNEQFF.

The chain links TRBV10-3 to TRBJ1-2; 10 positions match TRBD1. The CDR3 is made up of 16 amino acids. V shed 0 bases, J shed 4 bases, and the junction held 5 bases outside the gene matches. The germline gives CDR1 ENHRY, CDR2 SYGVKD. This chain's CDR3 is CAISESGGQGSYGYTF. CDR3 sequence (DNA): TGTGCCATCAGTGAGTCTGGGGGACAGGGGAGCTATGGCTACACCTTC.

J is TRBJ2-5 and V is TRBV2; a weak D match, TRBD2 (7 bases). The CDR3 totals 15 residues. Germline V lookup: CDR1 SNHLY, CDR2 FYNNEI. Here the CDR3 reads CASSRGGGLQETQYF. Here the CDR3 DNA reads TGTGCTTCATCCCGTGGCGGGGGCCTTCAAGAGACCCAGTACTTC.

This clone has a handful of counts. V gene TRBV2 combines with J gene TRBJ2-7; 9 nucleotides align to TRBD1. Germline values: CDR1 SNHLY, CDR2 FYNNEI. The J segment lost 0 bases and the V segment lost 7 bases, leaving 7 bases of the junction unmatched. CDR3 size: 15 residues. The CDR3: CASKTDRGGSYEQYF. In nucleotides, the CDR3 is TGTGCCAGCAAAACGGACAGGGGAGGCTCCTACGAGCAGTACTTC.

The chain is built from TRBV4-1 and TRBJ2-4; 15 nucleotides align to TRBD2. The trim removed 4 bases at V and 4 bases at J, leaving 5 bases unmatched. The CDR3 is 17 residues long. CDR1 MGHRA and CDR2 YSYEKL come from the germline V gene. Here the CDR3 DNA reads TGCGCCAGCAGCCCGGGACTAGCGGGGGGATCAAAAAACATTCAGTACTTC. It codes for CASSPGLAGGSKNIQYF.

In regard to this clone: An end of the junction differs from the germline gene, which may be a read error. The chain is built from TRBV6-5 and TRBJ2-5; the match to TRBD1 covers 7 bases. The CDR3 has 11 residues. Germline loops: CDR1 MNHEY, CDR2 SVGAGI. Here the CDR3 reads CASSYMGTDHF. DNA for the CDR3: TGTGCCAGCAGTTACATGGGGACAGATCACTTC.

V is TRBV19 and J is TRBJ2-1; TRBD2 matches at 12 bases. The junction had 5 bases not matched to a gene; V was cut back by 5 bases and J by 3 bases. There are 16 residues in the CDR3. Germline V gene data show CDR1 as LNHDA and CDR2 as SQIVND (reference sequence). CDR3 region: CASSAASGGGYNEQFF. In DNA form, the CDR3 reads TGTGCCAGTAGTGCCGCTAGCGGGGGGGGCTACAATGAGCAGTTCTTC. Drawing the rest from reference TRBV19 and TRBJ2-1, the complete variable domain is DGGITQSPKYLFRKEGQNVTLSCEQNLNHDAMYWYRQDPGQGLRLIYYSQIVNDFQKGDIAEGYSVSREKKESFPLTVTSAQKNPTAFYLCASSAASGGGYNEQFFGPGTRLTVL.

The chain employs TRBV10-3 and TRBJ2-5; no firm D call. Germline CDR1 is ENHRY and CDR2 is SYGVKD. Between the trimmed V and J ends, which lost 3 bases and 5 bases, there was a span of 13 bases. The CDR3 totals 14 residues. CDR3 DNA sequence: TGTGCCATCAGTGACGAGGTTCTACGGGAGACCCAGTACTTC. Amino acids: CAISDEVLRETQYF.

The chain recombines TRBV13 with TRBJ2-3, with 8 bases identical to TRBD1. CDR3 length: 15 residues. J gave up 5 bases and V 5 bases, and 9 bases lay outside the gene matches. The germline V gene encodes CDR1 PRHDT and CDR2 FYEKMQ (reference sequence). The CDR3 reads CASSGWTGKKDTQYF. The CDR3 bases are TGTGCCAGCAGCGGGTGGACAGGGAAAAAAGATACGCAGTATTTT.